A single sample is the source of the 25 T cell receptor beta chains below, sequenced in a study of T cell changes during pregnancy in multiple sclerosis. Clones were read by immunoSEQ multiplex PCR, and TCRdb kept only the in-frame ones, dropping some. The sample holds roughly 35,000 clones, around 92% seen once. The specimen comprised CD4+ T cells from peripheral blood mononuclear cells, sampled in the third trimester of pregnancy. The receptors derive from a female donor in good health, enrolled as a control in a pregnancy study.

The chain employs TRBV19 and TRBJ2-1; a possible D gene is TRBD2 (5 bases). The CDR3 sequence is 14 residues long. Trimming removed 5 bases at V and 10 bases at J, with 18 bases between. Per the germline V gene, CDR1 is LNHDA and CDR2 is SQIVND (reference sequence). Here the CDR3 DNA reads TGTGCCAGTAGTCAGATCGTGCCAGCGGCCGAGCAGTTCTTC. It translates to CASSQIVPAAEQFF.

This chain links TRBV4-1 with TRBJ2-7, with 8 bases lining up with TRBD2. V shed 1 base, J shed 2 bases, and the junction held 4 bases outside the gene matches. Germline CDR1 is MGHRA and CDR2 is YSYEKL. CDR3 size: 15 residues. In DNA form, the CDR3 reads TGCGCCAGCAGCCAAGGTGCGGGGGGAACCTACGAGCAGTACTTC. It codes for CASSQGAGGTYEQYF.

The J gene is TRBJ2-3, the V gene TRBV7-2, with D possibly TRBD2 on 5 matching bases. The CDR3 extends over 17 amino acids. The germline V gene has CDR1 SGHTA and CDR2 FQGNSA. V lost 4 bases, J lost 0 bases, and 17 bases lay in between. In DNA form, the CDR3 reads TGTGCCAGCAGCTCCTTGGACTGGAAGACTAGCACAGATACGCAGTATTTT. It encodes CASSSLDWKTSTDTQYF.

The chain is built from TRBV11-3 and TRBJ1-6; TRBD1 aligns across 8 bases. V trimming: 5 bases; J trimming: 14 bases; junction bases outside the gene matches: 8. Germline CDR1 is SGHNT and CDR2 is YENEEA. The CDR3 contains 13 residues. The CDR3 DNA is TGTGCCAGCAGCAGCGGACAGGGCACCACCCTCCACTTT. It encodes CASSSGQGTTLHF.

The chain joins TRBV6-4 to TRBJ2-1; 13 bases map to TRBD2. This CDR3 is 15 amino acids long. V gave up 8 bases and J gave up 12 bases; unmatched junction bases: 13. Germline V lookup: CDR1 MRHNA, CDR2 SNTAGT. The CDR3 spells CASGAGTSGASGQFF. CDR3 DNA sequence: TGTGCCAGCGGCGCCGGGACTAGCGGGGCCTCTGGGCAGTTCTTC.

The CDR3 loop is CASSSQGDEKLFF. The CDR3 nucleotides read TGTGCCAGCAGCTCACAGGGCGATGAAAAACTGTTTTTT. This chain uses TRBV7-9 with TRBJ1-4, with D possibly TRBD1 on 6 matching bases. The germline V gene has CDR1 SEHNR and CDR2 FQNEAQ (reference sequence). CDR3 length equals 13 residues. Trimming pared 4 bases from V and 6 bases from J, leaving 9 bases between. The full variable domain, in which reference TRBV7-9 and TRBJ1-4 provide the parts outside the CDR3, is DTGVSQNPRHKITKRGQNVTFRCDPISEHNRLYWYRQTLGQGPEFLTYFQNEAQLEKSRLLSDRFSAERPKGSFSTLEIQRTEQGDSAMYLCASSSQGDEKLFFGSGTQLSVL.

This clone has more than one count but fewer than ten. The CDR3 DNA reads TGCGCCAGCAGCTTGGGTGGCAGCGGCCTAAATTCACCCCTCCACTTT. Its protein product is CASSLGGSGLNSPLHF. The rearrangement joins TRBV5-1 to TRBJ1-6; D unclear. Germline CDR1 SGHRS, CDR2 YFSETQ. V dropped 0 bases and J dropped 7 bases, with 14 bases sitting between them. The CDR3 is made up of 16 amino acids.

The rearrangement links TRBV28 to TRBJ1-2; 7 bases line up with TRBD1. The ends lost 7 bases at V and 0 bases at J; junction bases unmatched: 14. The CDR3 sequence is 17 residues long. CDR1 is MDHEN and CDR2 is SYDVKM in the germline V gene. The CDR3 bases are TGTGCCAGCATTTTCCAGGGGGAGGCCCAAACTAACTATGGCTACACCTTC. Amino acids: CASIFQGEAQTNYGYTF.

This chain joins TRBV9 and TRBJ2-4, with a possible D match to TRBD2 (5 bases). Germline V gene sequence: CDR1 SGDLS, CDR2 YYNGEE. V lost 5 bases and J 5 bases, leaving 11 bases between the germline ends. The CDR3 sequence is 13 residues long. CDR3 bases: TGTGCCAGCAGGGGAACCGGGGAAAACATTCAGTACTTC. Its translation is CASRGTGENIQYF.

CDR3 DNA sequence: TGTGCCAGCAGCCCTCGACAGGGGGTGAGCACCGGGGAGCTGTTTTTT. This sequence encodes CASSPRQGVSTGELFF. The chain joins TRBV5-4 to TRBJ2-2; TRBD1 aligns across 9 bases. V was clipped by 4 bases and J by 4 bases; unmatched bases: 8. The CDR3 contains 16 residues. Germline CDR1 reads SGHNT; CDR2 reads YYREEE (reference sequence).

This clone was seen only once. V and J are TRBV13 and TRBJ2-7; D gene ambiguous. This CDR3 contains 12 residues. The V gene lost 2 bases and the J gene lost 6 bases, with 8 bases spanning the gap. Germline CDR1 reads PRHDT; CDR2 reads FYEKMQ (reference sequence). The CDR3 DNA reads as TGTGCCAGCAGCTTAAGGCCGGGCGAGCAGTACTTC. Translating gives CASSLRPGEQYF.

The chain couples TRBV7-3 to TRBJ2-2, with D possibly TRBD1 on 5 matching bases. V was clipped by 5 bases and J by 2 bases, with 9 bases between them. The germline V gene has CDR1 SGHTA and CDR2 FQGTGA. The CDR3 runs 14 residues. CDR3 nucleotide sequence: TGTGCCAGCAGCCTCGACAGTAACACCGGGGAGCTGTTTTTT. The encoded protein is CASSLDSNTGELFF.

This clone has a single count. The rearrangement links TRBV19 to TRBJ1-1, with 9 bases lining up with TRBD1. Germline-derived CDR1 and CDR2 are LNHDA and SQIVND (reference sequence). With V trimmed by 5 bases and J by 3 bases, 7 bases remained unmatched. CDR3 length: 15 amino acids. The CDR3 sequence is CASSGWDRAYTEAFF. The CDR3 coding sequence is TGTGCCAGTAGTGGCTGGGACAGGGCTTACACTGAAGCTTTCTTT.

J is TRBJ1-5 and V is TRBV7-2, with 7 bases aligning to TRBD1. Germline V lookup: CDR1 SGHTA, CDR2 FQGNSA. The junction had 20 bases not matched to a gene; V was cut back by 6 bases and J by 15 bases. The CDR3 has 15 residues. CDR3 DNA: TGTGCCAGCAGTGATGACGGGACAGCCGGGATAGCCGGGCATTTT. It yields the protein CASSDDGTAGIAGHF.

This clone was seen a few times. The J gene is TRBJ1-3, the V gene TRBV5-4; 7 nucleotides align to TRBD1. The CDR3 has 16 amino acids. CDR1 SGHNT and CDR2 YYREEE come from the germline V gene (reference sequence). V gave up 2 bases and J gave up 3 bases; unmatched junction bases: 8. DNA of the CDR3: TGTGCCAGCAGCTTACGCCAGGGGGGATTTGGAAACACCATATATTTT. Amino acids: CASSLRQGGFGNTIYF.

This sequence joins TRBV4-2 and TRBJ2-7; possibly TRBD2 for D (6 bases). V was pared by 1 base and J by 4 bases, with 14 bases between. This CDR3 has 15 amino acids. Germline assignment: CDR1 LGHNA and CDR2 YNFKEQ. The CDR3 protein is CASSQANTAGYEQYF. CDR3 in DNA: TGTGCCAGCAGCCAAGCCAACACGGCGGGGTACGAGCAGTACTTC.

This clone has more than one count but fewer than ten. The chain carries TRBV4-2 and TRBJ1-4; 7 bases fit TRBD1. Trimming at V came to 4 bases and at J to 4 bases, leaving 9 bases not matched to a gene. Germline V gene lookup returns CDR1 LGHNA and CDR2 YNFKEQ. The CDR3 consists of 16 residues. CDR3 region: CASSRGGTQSNEKLFF. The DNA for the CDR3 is TGTGCCAGCAGCCGAGGGGGCACTCAAAGTAATGAAAAACTGTTTTTT.

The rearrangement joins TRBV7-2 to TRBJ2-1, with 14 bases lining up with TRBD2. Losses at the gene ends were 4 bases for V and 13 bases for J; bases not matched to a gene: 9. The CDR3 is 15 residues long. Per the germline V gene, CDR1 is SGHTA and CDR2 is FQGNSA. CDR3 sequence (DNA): TGTGCCAGCAGCTACTTAGGACTAGCGGGGGGTTATCAGTTCTTC. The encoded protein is CASSYLGLAGGYQFF. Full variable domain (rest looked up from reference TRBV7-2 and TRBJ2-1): GAGVSQSPSNKVTEKGKDVELRCDPISGHTALYWYRQSLGQGLEFLIYFQGNSAPDKSGLPSDRFSAERTGGSVSTLTIQRTQQEDSAVYLCASSYLGLAGGYQFFGPGTRLTVL.

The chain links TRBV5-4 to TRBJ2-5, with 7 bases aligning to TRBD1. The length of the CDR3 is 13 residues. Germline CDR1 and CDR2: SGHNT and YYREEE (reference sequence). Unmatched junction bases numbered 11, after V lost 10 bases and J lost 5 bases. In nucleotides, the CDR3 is TGTGCCGGATCCCGAGGGGGCCCGGAGACCCAGTACTTC. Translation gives CAGSRGGPETQYF. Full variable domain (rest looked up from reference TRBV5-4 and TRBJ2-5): ETGVTQSPTHLIKTRGQQVTLRCSSQSGHNTVSWYQQALGQGPQFIFQYYREEENGRGNFPPRFSGLQFPNYSSELNVNALELDDSALYLCAGSRGGPETQYFGPGTRLLVL.

CDR3 DNA sequence: TGCGCCAGCAGCACGGGACAGGGGGATGGCTACACCTTC. Translating it yields CASSTGQGDGYTF. V and J are TRBV5-1 and TRBJ1-2, with TRBD1 matching 11 bases. CDR3 length: 13 amino acids. The germline V gene has CDR1 SGHRS and CDR2 YFSETQ. Trimming cost V 4 bases and J 6 bases; bases outside gene matches: 2.

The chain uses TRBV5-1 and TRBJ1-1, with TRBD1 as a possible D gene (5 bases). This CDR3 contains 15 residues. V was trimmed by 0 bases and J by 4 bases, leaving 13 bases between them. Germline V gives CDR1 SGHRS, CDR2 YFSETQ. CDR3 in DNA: TGCGCCAGCAGCTTGGCCGGGGGGGGTGTCACTGAAGCTTTCTTT. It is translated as CASSLAGGGVTEAFF.

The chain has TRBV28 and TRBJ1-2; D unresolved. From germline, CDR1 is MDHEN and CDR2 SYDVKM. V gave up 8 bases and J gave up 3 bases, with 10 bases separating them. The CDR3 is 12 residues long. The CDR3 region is CASSSLYYGYTF. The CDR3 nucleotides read TGTGCCAGCTCCTCTCTCTACTATGGCTACACCTTC.

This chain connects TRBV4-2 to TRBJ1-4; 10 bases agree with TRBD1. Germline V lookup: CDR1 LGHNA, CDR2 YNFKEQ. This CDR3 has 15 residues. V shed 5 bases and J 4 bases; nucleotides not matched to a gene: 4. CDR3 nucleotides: TGTGCCAGCAGCGACCGGACAGGGGGTAATGAAAAACTGTTTTTT. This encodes CASSDRTGGNEKLFF.

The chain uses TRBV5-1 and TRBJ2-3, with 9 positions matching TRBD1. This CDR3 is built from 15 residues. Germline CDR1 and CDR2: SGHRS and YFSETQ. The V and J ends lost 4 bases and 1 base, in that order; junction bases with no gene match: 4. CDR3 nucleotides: TGCGCCAGCAGCCACCGGACAGGGGGCACAGATACGCAGTATTTT. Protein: CASSHRTGGTDTQYF.

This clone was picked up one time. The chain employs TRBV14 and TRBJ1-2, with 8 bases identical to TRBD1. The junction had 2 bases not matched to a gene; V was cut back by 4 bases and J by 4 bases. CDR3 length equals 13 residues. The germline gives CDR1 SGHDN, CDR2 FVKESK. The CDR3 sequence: CASSPDRAYGYTF. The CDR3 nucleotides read TGTGCCAGCAGCCCGGACAGGGCCTATGGCTACACCTTC.